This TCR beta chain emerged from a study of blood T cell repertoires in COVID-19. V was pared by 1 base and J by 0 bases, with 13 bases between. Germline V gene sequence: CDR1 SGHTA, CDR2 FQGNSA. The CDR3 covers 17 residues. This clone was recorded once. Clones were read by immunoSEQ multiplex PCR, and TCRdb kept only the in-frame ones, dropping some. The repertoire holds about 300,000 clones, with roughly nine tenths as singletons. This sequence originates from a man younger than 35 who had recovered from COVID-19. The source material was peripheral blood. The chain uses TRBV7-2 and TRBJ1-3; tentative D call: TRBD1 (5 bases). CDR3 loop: CASSLVSVGHSGNTIYF. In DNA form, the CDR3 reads TGTGCCAGCAGCTTAGTGTCGGTCGGACACTCTGGAAACACCATATATTTT.